These 26 T cell receptor beta chains came from one sample sequenced in a study of blood T cell repertoires in COVID-19. The repertoire was sequenced with immunoSEQ multiplex PCR; TCRdb's copy has only in-frame clones and lacks some. The data show a few hundred thousand clones, approximately 88% seen once. Sequencing used PBMCs or T cells enriched from blood (not recorded which). The receptors come from a middle-aged woman with acute COVID-19.

This clone was seen more than once but under ten times. The CDR3 DNA follows: TGCGCCAGCAGCCTAGGGCAGGGGCTGTACACTGAAGCTTTCTTT. Its protein product is CASSLGQGLYTEAFF. V gene TRBV5-1 combines with J gene TRBJ1-1, with D perhaps matching TRBD1 (6 bases). The CDR3 loop spans 15 amino acids. The germline V gene encodes CDR1 SGHRS and CDR2 YFSETQ. V lost 4 bases and J 3 bases, leaving 16 bases between the germline ends.

V usage is TRBV9 and J usage is TRBJ2-5; D is ambiguous. Germline-derived CDR1 and CDR2 are SGDLS and YYNGEE. There are 9 residues in the CDR3. V lost 7 bases, J lost 5 bases, and 3 bases lay in between. The CDR3 region is CASGETQYF. The DNA of the CDR3 is TGTGCCAGCGGCGAGACCCAGTACTTC.

The genes are TRBV6-5 and TRBJ1-3; unclear D gene. V lost 7 bases and J lost 4, with 11 bases in between. Germline V gene sequence: CDR1 MNHEY, CDR2 SVGAGI. The CDR3 totals 13 residues. CDR3 nucleotides: TGTGCCAGCATGAGGTCAGCCGGAAACACCATATATTTT. Translation gives CASMRSAGNTIYF.

A single count supports this clone. The chain links TRBV19 to TRBJ2-6; 10 bases match TRBD1. Per germline, CDR1 LNHDA and CDR2 SQIVND (reference sequence). This CDR3 contains 17 residues. Unmatched junction bases numbered 10, after V lost 9 bases and J lost 2 bases. CDR3 nucleotide sequence: TGTGCCAGCTGGGGGGACAGGGGAGTCGCTGGGGCCAACGTCCTGACTTTC. Its translation: CASWGDRGVAGANVLTF.

V and J are TRBV6-2 or TRBV6-3 and TRBJ1-2, with 9 nucleotides matching TRBD1. The CDR3 is made up of 13 amino acids. The junction had 4 bases not matched to a gene; V was cut back by 6 bases and J by 5 bases. CDR1 is MNHEY, CDR2 SVGEGT, per germline. The CDR3 here is CASSGQGPYGYTF. CDR3 DNA: TGTGCCAGCAGCGGACAGGGGCCTTATGGCTACACCTTC.

In the case of this clone: This specimen includes other DNA sequences encoding the same CDR3. V and J are TRBV7-9 and TRBJ2-3; TRBD2 aligns across 7 bases. Per the germline V gene, CDR1 is SEHNR and CDR2 is FQNEAQ (reference sequence). Losses at the gene ends were 0 bases for V and 3 bases for J; bases not matched to a gene: 3. The CDR3 is 15 amino acids. The DNA of the CDR3 is TGTGCCAGCAGCTTAGCGGGAGGGAGAACAGATACGCAGTATTTT. This sequence encodes CASSLAGGRTDTQYF.

This chain connects TRBV9 to TRBJ1-3, with D hard to call. The V gene's germline CDR1 is SGDLS and CDR2 YYNGEE. The CDR3 loop spans 14 amino acids. Trimming left V 5 bases short and J 2 bases short, with 11 bases between. The CDR3 DNA reads TGTGCCAGCAGTTTGAAGGGAGCTGGAAACACCATATATTTT. Translating gives CASSLKGAGNTIYF. Filled out from reference TRBV9 and TRBJ1-3, the complete variable domain reads DSGVTQTPKHLITATGQRVTLRCSPRSGDLSVYWYQQSLDQGLQFLIQYYNGEERAKGNILERFSAQQFPDLHSELNLSSLELGDSALYFCASSLKGAGNTIYFGEGSWLTVV.

This chain joins TRBV7-2 and TRBJ2-3, with 11 nucleotides matching TRBD2. CDR1 and CDR2 from the germline V gene are SGHTA and FQGNSA. J lost 1 base, V lost 2 bases, and 5 bases had no gene match. The CDR3 is 17 residues long. The CDR3 protein is CASSLRTSGLRTDTQYF. The CDR3 DNA reads as TGTGCCAGCAGCTTAAGGACTAGCGGGTTACGCACAGATACGCAGTATTTT.

This chain links TRBV9 with TRBJ2-6; perhaps TRBD2 as D (5 bases). Germline-derived CDR1 and CDR2 are SGDLS and YYNGEE. CDR3 length: 19 amino acids. The V end was cut by 4 bases, the J end by 0 bases, with 20 bases between. The CDR3 bases are TGTGCCAGCAGCCAACTACAGAGGGTTGATATCTCTGGGGCCAACGTCCTGACTTTC. It translates to CASSQLQRVDISGANVLTF. Looking up the rest from reference TRBV9 and TRBJ2-6 gives the full variable domain: DSGVTQTPKHLITATGQRVTLRCSPRSGDLSVYWYQQSLDQGLQFLIQYYNGEERAKGNILERFSAQQFPDLHSELNLSSLELGDSALYFCASSQLQRVDISGANVLTFGAGSRLTVL.

V usage is TRBV24-1 and J usage is TRBJ2-5, with a tentative D call TRBD1 (6 bases). Germline CDR1 is KGHDR and CDR2 is SFDVKD. The CDR3 has 15 residues. Trimming pared 3 bases from V and 5 bases from J, leaving 15 bases between. The CDR3 reads CATSDPGHYSETQYF. CDR3 bases: TGTGCCACCAGTGATCCGGGACACTACTCGGAGACCCAGTACTTC.

The gene calls are TRBV11-3 and TRBJ2-2, with D perhaps TRBD1 (6 bases). V lost 0 bases and J lost 5, with 10 bases in between. The germline V gene has CDR1 SGHNT and CDR2 YENEEA. The CDR3 has 15 residues. The CDR3, as DNA: TGTGCCAGCAGCTTAGACGACAGGATGACCGGGGAGCTGTTTTTT. It encodes CASSLDDRMTGELFF.

The CDR3 loop reads CASSSFNRGGGELFF. The CDR3 DNA sequence: TGTGCCAGCAGCTCATTTAACAGGGGCGGCGGGGAGCTGTTTTTT. The V and J genes are TRBV7-2 and TRBJ2-2; 7 positions match TRBD1. This CDR3 region has 15 residues. Unmatched junction bases numbered 9, after V lost 4 bases and J lost 7 bases. Germline V gene lookup returns CDR1 SGHTA and CDR2 FQGNSA.

The chain combines TRBV6-2 or TRBV6-3 with TRBJ2-1; 8 positions match TRBD2. Trimming took 6 bases from V and 6 from J; bases not matched to a gene: 7. The CDR3 has 14 amino acids. The germline gives CDR1 MNHEY, CDR2 SVGEGT. CDR3: CASSFLAGSNEQFF. DNA of the CDR3: TGTGCCAGCAGCTTTTTAGCGGGGAGCAATGAGCAGTTCTTC.

This clone was seen just once. This chain connects TRBV9 to TRBJ2-1; 7 bases are a match to TRBD2. The V and J ends lost 0 bases and 2 bases, in that order; junction bases with no gene match: 5. The CDR3 runs 16 residues. Germline CDR1 and CDR2: SGDLS and YYNGEE. DNA of the CDR3: TGTGCCAGCAGCGTAGCCGGGGGGACCCCCTACAATGAGCAGTTCTTC. It specifies CASSVAGGTPYNEQFF.

The chain combines TRBV7-2 with TRBJ1-1; 8 bases are shared with TRBD1. J was trimmed by 7 bases and V by 0 bases; bases with no gene match: 4. Germline CDR1 and CDR2: SGHTA and FQGNSA. The CDR3 extends over 14 amino acids. CDR3 residues: CASSLAQGAIEAFF. CDR3 nucleotide sequence: TGTGCCAGCAGCTTAGCCCAGGGGGCGATTGAAGCTTTCTTT.

This clone was seen just once. The V and J genes are TRBV5-6 and TRBJ2-7, with D maybe TRBD1 (5 bases). The germline V gene has CDR1 SGHDT and CDR2 YYEEEE. V was cut by 0 bases and J by 1 base, with 11 bases left in between. CDR3 length: 15 amino acids. Written as DNA, the CDR3 is TGTGCCAGCAGCTTGGGTGGCCAGGGATCCTACGAGCAGTACTTC. Translating it yields CASSLGGQGSYEQYF.

J is TRBJ1-1 and V is TRBV5-4; TRBD1 might be the D (5 bases). The CDR3 is 13 residues long. CDR1 and CDR2 from the germline V gene are SGHNT and YYREEE (reference sequence). V was clipped by 7 bases and J by 1 base, with 11 bases between them. The CDR3 nucleotides are TGTGCCAGCTACTACGACAGGAACACTGAAGCTTTCTTT. As protein: CASYYDRNTEAFF.

The genes are TRBV5-4 and TRBJ2-1; possibly TRBD1 for D (6 bases). CDR1 SGHNT and CDR2 YYREEE come from the germline V gene (reference sequence). This CDR3 has 13 amino acids. The V and J ends lost 5 bases and 4 bases respectively, with 10 bases between them. This CDR3 reads CASRQTGYNEQFF. The DNA for the CDR3 is TGTGCCAGCAGGCAAACAGGGTACAATGAGCAGTTCTTC.

The chain combines TRBV9 with TRBJ1-2, with TRBD1 matching 11 bases. The CDR3 loop spans 15 amino acids. With 1 base clipped from V and 7 bases from J, the junction kept 6 bases outside the gene matches. Germline V lookup: CDR1 SGDLS, CDR2 YYNGEE. The DNA of the CDR3 is TGTGCCAGCAGCGTACTTGGGGACAGGGGGTTTGGCTACACCTTC. It yields the protein CASSVLGDRGFGYTF.

The chain links TRBV6-5 to TRBJ2-7; 11 nucleotides match TRBD1. J was trimmed by 6 bases and V by 8 bases; bases with no gene match: 6. Germline V gene sequence: CDR1 MNHEY, CDR2 SVGAGI. The CDR3 sequence is 13 residues long. The CDR3: CASHTGQGGEQYF. CDR3 bases: TGTGCCAGCCATACGGGACAGGGGGGCGAGCAGTACTTC.

J is TRBJ1-2 and V is TRBV7-2; D is perhaps TRBD1 (5 bases). Trimming stripped 2 bases from V and 4 bases from J, with 11 bases between. Germline-derived CDR1 and CDR2 are SGHTA and FQGNSA. This CDR3 contains 14 residues. The CDR3 DNA reads as TGTGCCAGCAGCTTACCCGGGGGGACCTATGGCTACACCTTC. Protein product: CASSLPGGTYGYTF. Full variable domain (rest looked up from reference TRBV7-2 and TRBJ1-2): GAGVSQSPSNKVTEKGKDVELRCDPISGHTALYWYRQSLGQGLEFLIYFQGNSAPDKSGLPSDRFSAERTGGSVSTLTIQRTQQEDSAVYLCASSLPGGTYGYTFGSGTRLTVV.

This clone has a single count. The V call is TRBV5-4, the J call TRBJ1-1; 9 bases map to TRBD1. The CDR3 has 14 residues. J was trimmed by 1 base and V by 6 bases; bases with no gene match: 4. CDR1 is SGHNT and CDR2 is YYREEE in the germline V gene (reference sequence). The CDR3 sequence: CASKRTGANTEAFF. The CDR3 DNA sequence: TGTGCCAGCAAGAGGACAGGGGCGAACACTGAAGCTTTCTTT.

This rearrangement joins TRBV30 to TRBJ2-3, with 10 bases that match TRBD2. Trimming cost V 7 bases and J 1 base; bases outside gene matches: 5. From germline, CDR1 is GTSNPN and CDR2 SVGIG (reference sequence). The CDR3 consists of 14 residues. The CDR3 DNA reads as TGTGCCTCCAGGACTAGCGGTCGCACAGATACGCAGTATTTT. This gives the protein CASRTSGRTDTQYF.

Only a few counts were recorded for this clone. V and J are TRBV29-1 and TRBJ2-1, with 7 bases lining up with TRBD2. The V and J ends lost 8 bases and 12 bases, in that order; junction bases with no gene match: 10. Per germline, CDR1 SQVTM and CDR2 ANQGSEA. The CDR3 loop spans 11 amino acids. The CDR3 region is CSTWEGPGQFF. As DNA, the CDR3 is TGCAGCACCTGGGAGGGCCCGGGGCAGTTCTTC.

The genes are TRBV25-1 and TRBJ2-1; 10 bases map to TRBD2. Trimming cost V 2 bases and J 6 bases; bases outside gene matches: 10. The CDR3 loop spans 17 amino acids. The V gene's germline CDR1 is MGHDK and CDR2 SYGVNS. The DNA of the CDR3 is TGTGCCAGCAGTGAAGGGGGTTGGGCTAGCGGGAGCAATGAGCAGTTCTTC. Translating it yields CASSEGGWASGSNEQFF.

The rearrangement links TRBV7-2 to TRBJ1-2; no reliable D call. V gave up 7 bases and J gave up 4 bases, with 7 bases separating them. CDR1 SGHTA and CDR2 FQGNSA come from the germline V gene. The CDR3 is made up of 11 amino acids. CDR3 region: CASTPLYGYTF. For the CDR3, the DNA is TGTGCCAGCACCCCCCTCTATGGCTACACCTTC.